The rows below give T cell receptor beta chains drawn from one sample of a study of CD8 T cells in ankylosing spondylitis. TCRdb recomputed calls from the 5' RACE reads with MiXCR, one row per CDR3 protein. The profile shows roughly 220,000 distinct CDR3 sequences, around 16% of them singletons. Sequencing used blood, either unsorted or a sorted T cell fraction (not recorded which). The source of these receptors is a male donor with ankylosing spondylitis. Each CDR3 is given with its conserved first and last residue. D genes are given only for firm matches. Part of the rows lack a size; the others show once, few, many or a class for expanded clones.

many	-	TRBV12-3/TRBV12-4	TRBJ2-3	CASSPEVRETTDTQYF	TGTGCCAGCAGTCCCGAGGTCCGGGAAACCACAGATACGCAGTATTTT
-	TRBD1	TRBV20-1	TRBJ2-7	CSAARGQGVLYEQYF	TGCAGTGCGGCTCGCGGACAGGGAGTACTCTACGAGCAGTACTTC
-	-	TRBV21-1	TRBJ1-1	CASSKASGQGFTEAFF	TGTGCCAGCAGCAAAGCTTCGGGACAGGGATTCACTGAAGCTTTCTTT
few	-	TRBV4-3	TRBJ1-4	CASSQADEKLFF	TGCGCCAGCAGCCAAGCTGATGAAAAACTGTTTTTT
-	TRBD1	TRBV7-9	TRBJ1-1	CASSLRGPGTEAFF	TGTGCCAGCAGCCTCAGGGGGCCGGGTACTGAAGCTTTCTTT
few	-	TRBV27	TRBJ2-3	CASSLFSWDTQYF	TGTGCCAGCAGTTTGTTCTCCTGGGATACGCAGTATTTT
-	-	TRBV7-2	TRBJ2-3	CASSPGDFTDTQYF	TGTGCCAGCAGCCCAGGGGACTTCACAGATACGCAGTATTTT
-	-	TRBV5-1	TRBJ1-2	CASSLDSPYGYTF	TGCGCCAGCAGCTTGGACAGCCCCTATGGCTACACCTTC
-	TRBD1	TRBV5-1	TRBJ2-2	CASSSPGTGEYTGELFF	TGCGCCAGCAGCAGCCCCGGGACAGGGGAATACACCGGGGAGCTGTTTTTT
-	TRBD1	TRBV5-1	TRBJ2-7	CASSWRGQGGDEQYF	TGCGCCAGCAGCTGGAGGGGACAGGGGGGCGACGAGCAGTACTTC
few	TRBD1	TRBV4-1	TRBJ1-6	CASSHRQGSPLHF	TGCGCCAGCAGCCACCGACAGGGGTCACCCCTCCACTTT
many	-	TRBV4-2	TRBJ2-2	CASSMSRETNTGELFF	TGTGCCAGCAGCATGAGTCGGGAGACCAACACCGGGGAGCTGTTTTTT
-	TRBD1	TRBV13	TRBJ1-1	CASSSTGTNTEAFF	TGTGCCAGCAGCTCGACAGGGACGAACACTGAAGCTTTCTTT
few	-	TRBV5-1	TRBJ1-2	CASSLDMGGYTF	TGCGCCAGCAGCCTTGATATGGGAGGCTACACCTTC
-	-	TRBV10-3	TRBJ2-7	CAISEGSGREQYF	TGTGCCATCAGTGAGGGAAGCGGACGCGAGCAGTACTTC
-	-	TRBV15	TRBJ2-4	CATSAGGAAKNIQYF	TGTGCCACCAGCGCTGGGGGGGCGGCCAAAAACATTCAGTACTTC
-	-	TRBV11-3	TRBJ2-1	CASSWEAFF	TGTGCCAGCAGCTGGGAGGCGTTCTTC
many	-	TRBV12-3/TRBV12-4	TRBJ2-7	CASTFGGSSYEQYF	TGTGCCAGCACTTTTGGGGGCAGCTCCTACGAGCAGTACTTC
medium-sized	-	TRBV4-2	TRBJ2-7	CASSQERDPYEQYF	TGTGCCAGCAGCCAAGAACGAGACCCTTACGAGCAGTACTTC
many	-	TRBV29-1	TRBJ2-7	CSGGYPYEQYF	TGCAGCGGGGGGTACCCCTACGAGCAGTACTTC